This T cell receptor beta chain stems from a study of blood T cell repertoires in COVID-19 (dated by TCRdb to about 2020). Background for the entire study: Samples from collaborators originated in the United States, Italy and Spain and spanned both the acute and convalescent phases of COVID-19. Samples were obtained from the ongoing ImmuneRACE study (first 160 participants) and from some 1,300 subjects provided by 6 global collaborators. The repertoires were released in a freely available public database meant as a resource for research on the immune response to SARS-CoV-2. The sample metadata nearly always contained a de-identified subject ID, COVID-19 status, age in years and sex. HLA class I and class II types, where available, came from metadata supplied by the sample provider rather than from assay-based typing. The dataset comprised deeply sampled blood TCRbeta repertoires from subjects exposed to, actively infected with, or recovered from COVID-19. The material from the prospective study consisted of cDNA or gDNA derived from T cells, B-cell-depleted T cells, or PBMCs. The research as a whole found: Clinical and demographic metadata were provided uncurated, with the amount varying by source and participant.

TCRbeta CDR3 regions were amplified from genomic DNA using the immunoSEQ Assay, a bias-controlled multiplex PCR. The published analysis was carried out like this. Nucleated cell counts per sample were estimated from amplification of reference gene primers within the assay. To quantify the absolute abundance of each unique TCRbeta CDR3 rearrangement, sequence reads were collapsed and filtered. For each sample, productive Simpson clonality was calculated as the square root of Simpson's diversity index across productive rearrangements. TCRdb obtained this table from immuneACCESS and retained in-frame rearrangements with V and J assigned. These tables miss some clones; where compared with another copy, unresolved V genes account for less than half of the shortfall, and the remainder is unexplained. The DNA gave D and trimming, while V, J and clone size come from that table. A total of roughly 300,000 clones appear in this sample, approximately 81% of them only once. Around 2.9% of the sample is in the top ten clones.

The collaborating institutions used their own protocols to collect whole blood in K2EDTA tubes. For TCRbeta analysis, collaborators shipped samples as frozen whole blood, isolated PBMCs, or DNA extracted from either of those sample types. Reading the germline V gene (reference sequence) gives CDR1 SGHKS and CDR2 YYEKEE. A distance of 12 bases separates the germline ends of V and J, which lose 2 bases and 0 bases respectively. Counted from cysteine to phenylalanine, this CDR3 has 16 amino acids. Just CDR3 DNA is preserved here, 48 bases in frame from base 1. Regarding this clone: No antigen is known for it. Per-base qualities were not stored, and no clone one base away is much larger.

The source is a woman aged 55-70 years with active or convalescent COVID-19. The specimen sequenced was peripheral blood. This chain joins TRBV5-5 to TRBJ1-3, with no confidently assigned D gene. The DNA sequence is TGTGCCAGCAGCTTTGGAATGGAGATCTCTGGAAACACCATATATTTT. The encoded protein is CASSFGMEISGNTIYF.